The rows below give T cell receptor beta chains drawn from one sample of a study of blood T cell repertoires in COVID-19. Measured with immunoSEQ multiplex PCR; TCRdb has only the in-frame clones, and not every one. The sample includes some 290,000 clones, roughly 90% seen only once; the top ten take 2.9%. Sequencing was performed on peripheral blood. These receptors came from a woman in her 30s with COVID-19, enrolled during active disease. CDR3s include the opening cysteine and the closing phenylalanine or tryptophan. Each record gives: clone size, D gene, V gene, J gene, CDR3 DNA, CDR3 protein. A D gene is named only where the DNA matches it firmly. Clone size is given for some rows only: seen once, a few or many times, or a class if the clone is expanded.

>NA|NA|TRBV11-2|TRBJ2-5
TGTGCCAGCAGCCCTTTCGGAGGGGGCGAGACCCAGTACTTC
CASSPFGGGETQYF
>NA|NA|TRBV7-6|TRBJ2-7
TGTGCCAGCAGCTGGGCAGATTCCTACGAGCAGTACTTC
CASSWADSYEQYF
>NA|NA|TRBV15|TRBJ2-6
TGTGCCACCAGCAGAGATTTCCAATCTGGGGCCAACGTCCTGACTTTC
CATSRDFQSGANVLTF
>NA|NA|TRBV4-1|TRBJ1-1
TGCGCCAGCAGCCAAGATACAGGTACTTTGAACACTGAAGCTTTCTTT
CASSQDTGTLNTEAFF
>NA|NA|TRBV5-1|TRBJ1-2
TGCGCCAGCAGCGCGGACACTTTCTATGGCTACACCTTC
CASSADTFYGYTF
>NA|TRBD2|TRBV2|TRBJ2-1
TGTGCCAGCAGTGAGGGCGGGAGCAGGTTCTTC
CASSEGGSRFF
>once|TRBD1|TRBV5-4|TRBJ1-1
TGTGCCAGCAGCTCGCCAGGACAGGGGAAGAACACTGAAGCTTTCTTT
CASSSPGQGKNTEAFF
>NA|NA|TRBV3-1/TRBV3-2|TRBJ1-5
TGTGCCAGCAGCCAAGGACTTGGAAATCAGCCCCAGCATTTT
CASSQGLGNQPQHF
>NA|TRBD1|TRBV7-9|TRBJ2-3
TGTGCCAGCAGCTTATGGACAGGGGGCACAGATACGCAGTATTTT
CASSLWTGGTDTQYF
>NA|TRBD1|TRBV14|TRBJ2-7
TGTGCCAGCAGACGACAGGGTACCGACGAGCAGTACTTC
CASRRQGTDEQYF
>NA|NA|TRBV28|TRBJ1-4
TGTGCCAGCAGTCCGACCGGAGTATGGGAAAAACTGTTTTTT
CASSPTGVWEKLFF
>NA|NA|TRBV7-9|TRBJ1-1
TGTGCCAGCCTCCTAGACAGCCAGAACACTGAAGCTTTCTTT
CASLLDSQNTEAFF
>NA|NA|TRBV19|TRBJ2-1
TGTGCCAGTAGTATCCCTTGGACTGACTACAATGAGCAGTTCTTC
CASSIPWTDYNEQFF
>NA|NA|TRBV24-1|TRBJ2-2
TGTGCCACCAGTCAGGGGCTAGGATCTGGGGAGCTGTTTTTT
CATSQGLGSGELFF
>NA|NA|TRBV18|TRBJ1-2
TGTGCCAGCTCACCATCACAGAACTATGGCTACACCTTC
CASSPSQNYGYTF
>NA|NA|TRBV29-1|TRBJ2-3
TGCAGCATCCGGGGGGCCCCATACAGGGGGAGGACAGATACGCAGTATTTT
CSIRGAPYRGRTDTQYF
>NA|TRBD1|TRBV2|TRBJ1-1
TGTGCCAGCAGTGAAGGCCGACAGGGATCGAAGGCTGAAGCTTTCTTT
CASSEGRQGSKAEAFF
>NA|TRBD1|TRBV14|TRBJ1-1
TGTGCCAGCAGCAAAGAGGACAGGGGAGACACTGAAGCTTTCTTT
CASSKEDRGDTEAFF
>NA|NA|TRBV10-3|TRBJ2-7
TGTGCCATCAGTGAGGGGGACTGGGACGAGCAGTACTTC
CAISEGDWDEQYF
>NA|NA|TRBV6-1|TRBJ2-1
TGTGCCAGCAGTGATACTAGTTTTTATTCGAATGAGCAGTTCTTC
CASSDTSFYSNEQFF
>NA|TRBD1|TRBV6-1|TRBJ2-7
TGTGCCAGCAGTGGACCGACAGGGGCGATATCAAGGAGCACCTACGAGCAGTACTTC
CASSGPTGAISRSTYEQYF
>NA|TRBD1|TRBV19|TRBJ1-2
TGTGCCAGTAGTATTCAGGGGGCTAACTATGGCTACACCTTC
CASSIQGANYGYTF
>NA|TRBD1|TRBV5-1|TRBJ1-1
TGCGCCAGCAGCATGACAGGGCATTCTGAAGCTTTCTTT
CASSMTGHSEAFF
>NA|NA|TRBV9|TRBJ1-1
TGTGCCAGCAGCGTATCCGGCAGGTCAAGCTCTGAAGCTTTCTTT
CASSVSGRSSSEAFF
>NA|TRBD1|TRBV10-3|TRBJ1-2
TGTGCCATCAGTGAGATGGGACAGGGAAACGTCTACACCTTC
CAISEMGQGNVYTF
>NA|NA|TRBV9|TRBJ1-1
TGTGCCAGCAGCGTAGGATCAGTGAACACTGAAGCTTTCTTT
CASSVGSVNTEAFF
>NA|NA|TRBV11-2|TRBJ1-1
TGTGCCACCACAAGCTTTGCGGGTAGCACTGAAGCTTTCTTT
CATTSFAGSTEAFF
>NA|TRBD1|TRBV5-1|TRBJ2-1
TGCGCCAGCAGCTCACGGGACAGCTACAATGAGCAGTTCTTC
CASSSRDSYNEQFF
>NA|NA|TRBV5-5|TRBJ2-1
TGTGCCAGCAGCCCGCTTCCCGGGAAGCTCTCCAATGAGCAGTTCTTC
CASSPLPGKLSNEQFF
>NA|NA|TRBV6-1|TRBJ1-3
TGTGCCAGCAGTGAACTAAGCTCAGGGGTTGGAAACACCATATATTTT
CASSELSSGVGNTIYF
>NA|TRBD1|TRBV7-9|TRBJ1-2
TGTGCCAGCAGCCCGACAGGGGACTATGGCTACACCTTC
CASSPTGDYGYTF
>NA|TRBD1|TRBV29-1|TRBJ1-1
TGCAGCGGACACAGGGGCGACACTGAAGCTTTCTTT
CSGHRGDTEAFF
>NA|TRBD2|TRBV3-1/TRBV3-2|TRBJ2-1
TGTGCCAGCAGCCAAGCCCAGCTAGCGGGAGCGAATGAGCAGTTCTTC
CASSQAQLAGANEQFF
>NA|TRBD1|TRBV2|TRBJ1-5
TGTGCCAGCAGGTTGGGACAGGGGATTCAGCCCCAGCATTTT
CASRLGQGIQPQHF
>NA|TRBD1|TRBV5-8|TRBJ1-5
TGTGCCAGCAGCTTGGAAATTCGGGCAGGGGACAGGCCCCAGCATTTT
CASSLEIRAGDRPQHF
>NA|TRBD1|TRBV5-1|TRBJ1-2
TGCGCCAGCAGCCGACAGGGGGACTATGGCTACACCTTC
CASSRQGDYGYTF
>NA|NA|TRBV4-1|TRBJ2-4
TGCGCCAGCAGCCAAGGCGGGCCCAAAAACATTCAGTACTTC
CASSQGGPKNIQYF